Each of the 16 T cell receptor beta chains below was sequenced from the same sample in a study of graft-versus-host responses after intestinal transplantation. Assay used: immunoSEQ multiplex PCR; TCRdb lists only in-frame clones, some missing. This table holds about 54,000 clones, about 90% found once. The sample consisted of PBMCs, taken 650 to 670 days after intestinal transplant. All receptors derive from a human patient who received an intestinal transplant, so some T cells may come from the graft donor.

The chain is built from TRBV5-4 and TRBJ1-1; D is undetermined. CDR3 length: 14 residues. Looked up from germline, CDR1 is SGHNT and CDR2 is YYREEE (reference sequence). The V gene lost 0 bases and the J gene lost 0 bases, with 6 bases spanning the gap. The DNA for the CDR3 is TGTGCCAGCAGCTTGGACAGTATGAACACTGAAGCTTTCTTT. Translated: CASSLDSMNTEAFF.

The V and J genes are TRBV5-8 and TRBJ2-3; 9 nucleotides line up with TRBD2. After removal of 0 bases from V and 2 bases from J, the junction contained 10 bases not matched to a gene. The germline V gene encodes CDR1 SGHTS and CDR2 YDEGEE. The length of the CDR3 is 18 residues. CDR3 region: CASSLGLGAGGFTDTQYF. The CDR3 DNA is TGTGCCAGCAGCTTGGGATTGGGAGCGGGGGGATTCACAGATACGCAGTATTTT.

The CDR3: CASSLAGGREKLFF. In DNA form, the CDR3 reads TGTGCCAGCAGCTTAGCCGGGGGCAGGGAAAAACTGTTTTTT. The genes are TRBV9 and TRBJ1-4; weak D call: TRBD1 (6 bases). Germline loops: CDR1 SGDLS, CDR2 YYNGEE. V shed 4 bases and J shed 8 bases, with 15 bases lying between them. The CDR3 extends over 14 amino acids.

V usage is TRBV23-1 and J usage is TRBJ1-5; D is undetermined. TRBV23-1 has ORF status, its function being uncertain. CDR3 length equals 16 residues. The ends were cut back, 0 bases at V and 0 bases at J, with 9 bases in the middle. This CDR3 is CASSQSRSYSNQPQHF. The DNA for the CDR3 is TGCGCCAGCAGTCAATCCCGGAGCTATAGCAATCAGCCCCAGCATTTT.

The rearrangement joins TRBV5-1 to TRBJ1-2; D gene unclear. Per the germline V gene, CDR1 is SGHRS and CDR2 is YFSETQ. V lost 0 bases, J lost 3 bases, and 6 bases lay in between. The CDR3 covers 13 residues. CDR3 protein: CASSLGGDYGYTF. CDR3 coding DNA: TGCGCCAGCAGCTTGGGGGGTGACTATGGCTACACCTTC.

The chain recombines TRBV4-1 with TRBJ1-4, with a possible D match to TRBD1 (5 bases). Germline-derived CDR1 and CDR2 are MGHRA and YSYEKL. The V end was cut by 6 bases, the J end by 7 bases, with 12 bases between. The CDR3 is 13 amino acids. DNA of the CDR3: TGCGCCAGCAGACTGCAGGGTACTGAAAAACTGTTTTTT. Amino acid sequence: CASRLQGTEKLFF.

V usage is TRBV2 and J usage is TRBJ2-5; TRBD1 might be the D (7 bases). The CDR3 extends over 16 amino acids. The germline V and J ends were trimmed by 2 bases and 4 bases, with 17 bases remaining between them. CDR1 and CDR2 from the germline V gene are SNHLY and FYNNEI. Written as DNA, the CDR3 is TGTGCCAGCAGTGAATGGGGAGGAGGGGGCGGAGAGACCCAGTACTTC. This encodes CASSEWGGGGGETQYF.

The CDR3 DNA sequence: TGTGCCAGCAGTCGTCGGAGCGCCGGGGAGCTGTTTTTT. This gives the protein CASSRRSAGELFF. The rearrangement joins TRBV9 to TRBJ2-2; D uncertain. Trimming took off 5 bases at V and 6 bases at J, with 11 bases between the two ends. CDR1 and CDR2 (germline): SGDLS, YYNGEE. CDR3 length: 13 residues.

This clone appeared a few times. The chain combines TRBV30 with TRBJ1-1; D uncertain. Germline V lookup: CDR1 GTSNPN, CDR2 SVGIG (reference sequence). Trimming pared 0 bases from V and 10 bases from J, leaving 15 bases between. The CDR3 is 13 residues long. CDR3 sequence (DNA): TGTGCCTGGAGTGTCGGCGAAGGGAGGAGAGCTTTCTTT. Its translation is CAWSVGEGRRAFF.

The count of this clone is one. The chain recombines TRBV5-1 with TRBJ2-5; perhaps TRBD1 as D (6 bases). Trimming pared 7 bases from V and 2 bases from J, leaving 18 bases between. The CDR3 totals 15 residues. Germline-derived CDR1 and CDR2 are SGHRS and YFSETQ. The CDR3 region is CASGRDTSPQETQYF. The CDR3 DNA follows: TGCGCCAGCGGCCGGGACACATCCCCACAAGAGACCCAGTACTTC.

The CDR3 spells CARSPRVASVGNTIYF. CDR3 sequence (DNA): TGTGCCAGAAGCCCCAGGGTGGCGAGCGTTGGAAACACCATATATTTT. This chain connects TRBV5-3 to TRBJ1-3; perhaps TRBD1 as D (5 bases). TRBV5-3 is sorted into the ORF group, with uncertain function. V lost 4 bases and J 3 bases, leaving 17 bases between the germline ends. This CDR3 has 16 residues.

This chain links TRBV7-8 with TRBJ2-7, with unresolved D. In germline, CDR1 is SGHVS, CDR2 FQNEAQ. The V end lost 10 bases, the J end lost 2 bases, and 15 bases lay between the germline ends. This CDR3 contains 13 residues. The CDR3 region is CAISGHKTYEQYF. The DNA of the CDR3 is TGTGCCATATCTGGGCATAAAACCTACGAGCAGTACTTC.

The CDR3 spells CASSLGIGAGSYEQYF. CDR3 coding DNA: TGTGCCAGCAGCTTAGGGATTGGTGCAGGATCCTACGAGCAGTACTTC. The rearrangement joins TRBV7-9 to TRBJ2-7, with D unresolved. CDR1 and CDR2 from the germline V gene are SEHNR and FQNEAQ (reference sequence). V shed 1 base and J shed 1 base, with 14 bases lying between them. The CDR3 contains 16 residues.

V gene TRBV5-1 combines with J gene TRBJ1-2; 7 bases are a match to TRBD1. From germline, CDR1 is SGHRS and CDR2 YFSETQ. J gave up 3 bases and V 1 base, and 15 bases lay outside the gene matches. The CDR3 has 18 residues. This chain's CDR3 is CASSLSTLGGGSDYGYTF. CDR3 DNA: TGCGCCAGCAGCTTGAGTACGTTAGGAGGGGGCTCGGACTATGGCTACACCTTC.

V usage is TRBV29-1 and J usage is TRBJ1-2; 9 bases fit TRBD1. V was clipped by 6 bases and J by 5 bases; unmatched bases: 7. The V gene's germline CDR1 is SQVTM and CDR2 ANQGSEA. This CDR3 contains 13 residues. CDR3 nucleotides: TGCAGCGTCGGGACAGGGAATGAGTATGGCTACACCTTC. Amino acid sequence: CSVGTGNEYGYTF.

The CDR3 region is CASEPDTNYEQYF. The DNA for the CDR3 is TGTGCCAGCGAACCGGACACAAACTACGAGCAGTACTTC. V and J are TRBV2 and TRBJ2-7, with a tentative D call TRBD1 (5 bases). The CDR3 loop spans 13 amino acids. Trimming shortened V by 8 bases and J by 3 bases, and 14 bases separated the two germline ends. Germline CDR1 is SNHLY and CDR2 is FYNNEI.